The clone carrying this T cell receptor (beta chain) was seen only once. The antigen remains undetermined. The PCR was carried out with 60 Vbeta primers and 13 Jbeta primers. The repertoire was sequenced with immunoSEQ multiplex PCR; TCRdb's copy has only in-frame clones and lacks some. The repertoire holds approximately 70,000 clones, 70% to 90% seen once, with around 3% in the top ten. The data were taken from a study of cytomegalovirus exposure and HLA in healthy donors. Study observations and caveats: Follow-up analysis seemed to connect common viral pathogens with several of the most significant clusters identified.

Germline CDR1 is SGHRS and CDR2 is YFSETQ. CDR3 length equals 13 residues. Trimming took off 0 bases at V and 14 bases at J, with 12 bases between the two ends. The J gene is TRBJ1-6, the V gene TRBV5-1, with D possibly being TRBD1 (5 bases). This sequence was found in a woman in her twenties or thirties in good health and CMV-seronegative. The sequenced sample consisted of PBMCs. The CDR3, as DNA: TGCGCCAGCAGCTTGGCCGGAGGGACTGCCCTCCACTTT. Residues: CASSLAGGTALHF.